This entry lists 7 T cell receptor beta chains sequenced from one sample in a study. Each CDR3 protein gets one entry after TCRdb re-called the RT-PCR reads with MiXCR. Among 650,000 to 800,000 distinct CDR3 sequences listed, 14% were seen once. Sequencing used memory CD4+ T cells from blood. The receptors shown here come from a female donor in good health, serving as a healthy control.

CDR3 coding DNA: TGTGCCAGCAGGGGAGCAGGGGGCACAACAGATACGCAGTATTTT. This sequence encodes CASRGAGGTTDTQYF. The chain combines TRBV27 with TRBJ2-3; 8 bases fit TRBD1. Trimming removed 6 bases from V and 3 bases from J; junction bases left unmatched: 8. In germline, CDR1 is MNHEY, CDR2 SMNVEV (reference sequence). CDR3 length: 15 amino acids.

The chain recombines TRBV24-1 with TRBJ2-2; D is unresolved. V was clipped by 1 base and J by 5 bases, with 10 bases between them. There are 15 residues in the CDR3. Germline V gives CDR1 KGHDR, CDR2 SFDVKD. The DNA of the CDR3 is TGTGCCACCAGTGATTTTAACCTACTGACCGGGGAGCTGTTTTTT. It specifies CATSDFNLLTGELFF.

This clonotype has only a few counts. The chain is built from TRBV20-1 and TRBJ2-7; D gene ambiguous. This CDR3 has 11 residues. V lost 3 bases and J 7 bases, leaving 10 bases between the germline ends. Germline loops: CDR1 DFQATT, CDR2 SNEGSKA (reference sequence). CDR3 loop: CSASTAREQYF. CDR3 DNA: TGCAGTGCTAGCACCGCTCGGGAGCAGTACTTC.

There are many counts of this clonotype. DNA of the CDR3: TGTGCCAGCAGCTTAGGCACTATCAATGAGCAGTTCTTC. Its protein is CASSLGTINEQFF. The chain is built from TRBV7-2 and TRBJ2-1, with D unresolved. Trimming pared 1 base from V and 6 bases from J, leaving 7 bases between. Per germline, CDR1 SGHTA and CDR2 FQGNSA. The CDR3 sequence is 13 residues long.

This clonotype was recorded a few times. The rearrangement uses TRBV30 and TRBJ2-1; TRBD2 agrees at 7 bases. Germline CDR1 is GTSNPN and CDR2 is SVGIG (reference sequence). The CDR3 sequence is 13 residues long. The V segment lost 0 bases and the J segment 10 bases; nucleotides outside the gene matches: 6. The CDR3 is CAWSVAGLGEQFF. In DNA, the CDR3 is TGTGCCTGGAGTGTAGCGGGGCTCGGCGAGCAGTTCTTC. Combining the CDR3 with reference TRBV30 and TRBJ2-1 gives the whole variable domain SQTIHQWPATLVQPVGSPLSLECTVEGTSNPNLYWYRQAAGRGLQLLFYSVGIGQISSEVPQNLSASRPQDRQFILSSKKLLLSDSGFYLCAWSVAGLGEQFFGPGTRLTVL.

The V call is TRBV20-1, the J call TRBJ1-2, with 11 bases fitting TRBD1. The CDR3 consists of 14 residues. Germline V lookup: CDR1 DFQATT, CDR2 SNEGSKA (reference sequence). V trimming: 3 bases; J trimming: 7 bases; junction bases outside the gene matches: 7. CDR3 sequence: CSARGTGGSSGYTF. The CDR3 DNA follows: TGCAGTGCTAGGGGGACAGGGGGTAGTTCTGGCTACACCTTC.

The table lists this clonotype with a count of one. This chain connects TRBV5-1 to TRBJ2-7, with D unresolved. Trimming removed 1 base from V and 2 bases from J, with 7 bases in between. Germline loops: CDR1 SGHRS, CDR2 YFSETQ. The CDR3 sequence is 13 residues long. CDR3 bases: TGCGCCAGCAGCTTGACAGCACCCTACGAGCAGTACTTC. Residues: CASSLTAPYEQYF.